This is a list of T cell receptor beta chains from one sample in a study of CD8 T cells in ankylosing spondylitis. MiXCR, applied by TCRdb to the 5' RACE reads, yields one record per CDR3 protein. Found here are some 150,000 distinct CDR3 sequences, roughly 44% of them singletons; the top ten hold about 16%. The material sequenced was synovial fluid, either unsorted or a sorted T cell fraction (not recorded which). The receptors stem from a male donor with ankylosing spondylitis. Both conserved end residues are part of each CDR3. A D gene is named only where the DNA matches it firmly. Only part of the rows carry a size: once, few, many, or a class if the clone is expanded.

V gene: TRBV12-3/TRBV12-4
D gene: .
J gene: TRBJ2-5
clone size: few
CDR3 protein: CASSKIWGETQYF
CDR3 DNA: TGTGCCAGCAGCAAAATCTGGGGGGAGACCCAGTACTTC

V gene: TRBV5-1
D gene: .
J gene: TRBJ2-3
clone size: few
CDR3 protein: CASSLFGADTQYF
CDR3 DNA: TGCGCCAGCAGCTTGTTCGGAGCAGATACGCAGTATTTT

V gene: TRBV11-2
D gene: .
J gene: TRBJ1-4
clone size: few
CDR3 protein: CASSRPGTRNEKLFF
CDR3 DNA: TGTGCCAGCAGCCGGCCAGGGACCCGTAATGAAAAACTGTTTTTT

V gene: TRBV5-1
D gene: .
J gene: TRBJ2-7
clone size: few
CDR3 protein: CASSVDTLGAVGPYEQYF
CDR3 DNA: TGCGCCAGCAGCGTGGACACATTGGGGGCAGTGGGACCCTACGAGCAGTACTTC

V gene: TRBV12-3/TRBV12-4
D gene: .
J gene: TRBJ2-1
clone size: .
CDR3 protein: CASTPTEGRREQFF
CDR3 DNA: TGTGCCAGCACCCCCACCGAGGGTCGACGTGAGCAGTTCTTC

V gene: TRBV20-1
D gene: TRBD2
J gene: TRBJ2-1
clone size: few
CDR3 protein: CSASPLAGADNEQFF
CDR3 DNA: TGCAGTGCTTCCCCCTTAGCGGGGGCCGACAATGAGCAGTTCTTC

V gene: TRBV20-1
D gene: .
J gene: TRBJ2-7
clone size: many
CDR3 protein: CSAQRAGFYEQYF
CDR3 DNA: TGCAGTGCTCAAAGGGCTGGCTTCTACGAGCAGTACTTC

V gene: TRBV7-4
D gene: .
J gene: TRBJ1-1
clone size: .
CDR3 protein: CASSLTGDTEAFF
CDR3 DNA: TGTGCCAGCAGCTTAACGGGTGACACTGAAGCTTTCTTT

V gene: TRBV11-2
D gene: .
J gene: TRBJ2-3
clone size: .
CDR3 protein: CASSIDTGTDTQYF
CDR3 DNA: TGTGCCAGCAGCATAGACACCGGCACAGATACGCAGTATTTT

V gene: TRBV28
D gene: .
J gene: TRBJ2-3
clone size: few
CDR3 protein: CATHPFGTDTQYF
CDR3 DNA: TGTGCCACCCATCCCTTTGGTACAGATACGCAGTATTTT

V gene: TRBV11-2
D gene: TRBD1
J gene: TRBJ2-1
clone size: few
CDR3 protein: CASSRSWTGGEYNEQFF
CDR3 DNA: TGTGCCAGCAGCCGCTCCTGGACAGGGGGGGAATACAATGAGCAGTTCTTC

V gene: TRBV4-3
D gene: .
J gene: TRBJ1-1
clone size: many
CDR3 protein: CASSRGRELHEAFF
CDR3 DNA: TGCGCCAGCAGCCGAGGACGCGAGTTACATGAAGCTTTCTTT

V gene: TRBV3-1
D gene: .
J gene: TRBJ2-5
clone size: few
CDR3 protein: CASSQGSGHLDQETQYF
CDR3 DNA: TGTGCCAGCAGCCAGGGAAGTGGACACCTGGACCAAGAGACCCAGTACTTC

V gene: TRBV19
D gene: .
J gene: TRBJ2-2
clone size: .
CDR3 protein: CASSIGWNTGELFF
CDR3 DNA: TGTGCCAGTAGTATAGGGTGGAACACCGGGGAGCTGTTTTTT

V gene: TRBV6-2/TRBV6-3
D gene: .
J gene: TRBJ1-5
clone size: .
CDR3 protein: CASSYSESQPQHF
CDR3 DNA: TGTGCCAGCAGTTACTCGGAGTCTCAGCCCCAGCATTTT

V gene: TRBV4-2
D gene: .
J gene: TRBJ1-1
clone size: once
CDR3 protein: CASSRSWRGDGEAFF
CDR3 DNA: TGTGCCAGCAGCCGCTCCTGGCGGGGGGACGGTGAAGCTTTCTTT

V gene: TRBV9
D gene: TRBD2
J gene: TRBJ2-1
clone size: few
CDR3 protein: CASSPSGGAYNEQFF
CDR3 DNA: TGTGCCAGCAGCCCTAGCGGGGGGGCCTACAATGAGCAGTTCTTC

V gene: TRBV24-1
D gene: .
J gene: TRBJ2-1
clone size: .
CDR3 protein: CATSDSPVPYNEQFF
CDR3 DNA: TGTGCCACCAGTGATAGTCCCGTGCCCTACAATGAGCAGTTCTTC

V gene: TRBV7-6
D gene: .
J gene: TRBJ2-1
clone size: .
CDR3 protein: CASCPLPSEQFF
CDR3 DNA: TGTGCCAGCTGCCCACTACCTTCTGAGCAGTTCTTC

V gene: TRBV19
D gene: .
J gene: TRBJ2-7
clone size: .
CDR3 protein: CASRESPLPGYEQYF
CDR3 DNA: TGTGCCAGTAGGGAATCGCCCCTCCCCGGTTACGAGCAGTACTTC